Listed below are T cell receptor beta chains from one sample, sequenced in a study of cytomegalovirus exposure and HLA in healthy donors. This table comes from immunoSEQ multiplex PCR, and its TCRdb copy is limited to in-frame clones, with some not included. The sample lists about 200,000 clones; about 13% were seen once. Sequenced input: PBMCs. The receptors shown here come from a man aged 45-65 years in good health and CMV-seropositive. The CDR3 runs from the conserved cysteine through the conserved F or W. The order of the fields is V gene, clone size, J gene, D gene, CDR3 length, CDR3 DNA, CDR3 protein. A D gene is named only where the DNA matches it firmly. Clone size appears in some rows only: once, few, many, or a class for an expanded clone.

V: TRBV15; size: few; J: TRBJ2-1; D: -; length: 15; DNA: TGTGCCACCAGCAGAGATCCCGCAGGCCTTAATGAGCAGTTCTTC; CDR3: CATSRDPAGLNEQFF
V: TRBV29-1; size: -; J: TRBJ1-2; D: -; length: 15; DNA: TGCAGCGTTGGGCCCGTCGTTGCCGGGAGCTATGGCTACACCTTC; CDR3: CSVGPVVAGSYGYTF
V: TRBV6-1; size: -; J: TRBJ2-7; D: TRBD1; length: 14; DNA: TGTGCCAGCATACCGGGACAGGGTACCTACGAGCAGTACTTC; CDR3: CASIPGQGTYEQYF
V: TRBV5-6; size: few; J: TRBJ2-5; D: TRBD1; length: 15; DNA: TGTGCCAGCAGCTTAGGGACAGGGCTAGAGGAGACCCAGTACTTC; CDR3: CASSLGTGLEETQYF
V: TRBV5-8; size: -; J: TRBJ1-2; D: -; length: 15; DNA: TGTGCCAGCAGCTCCGGACAACCGTACCCCTATGGCTACACCTTC; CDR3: CASSSGQPYPYGYTF
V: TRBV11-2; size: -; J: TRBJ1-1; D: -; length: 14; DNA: TGTGCCAGCAGCTTAGAGAGACAGTACACTGAAGCTTTCTTT; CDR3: CASSLERQYTEAFF
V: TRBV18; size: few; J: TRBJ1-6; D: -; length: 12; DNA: TGTGCCAGCGCAGGACAGAATTCACCCCTCCACTTT; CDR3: CASAGQNSPLHF
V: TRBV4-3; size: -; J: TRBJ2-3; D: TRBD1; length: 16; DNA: TGCGCCAGCAGCCAAGATACGGGGACAGAGACAGATACGCAGTATTTT; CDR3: CASSQDTGTETDTQYF
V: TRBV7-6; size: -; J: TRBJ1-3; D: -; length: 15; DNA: TGTGCCAGCAGCTTAGGAGCGGGGCCTGGAAACACCATATATTTT; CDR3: CASSLGAGPGNTIYF
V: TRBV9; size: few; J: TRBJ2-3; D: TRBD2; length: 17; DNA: TGTGCCAGCAGCGCTTCCTTAGCGGGGGGCGGGTCAGATACGCAGTATTTT; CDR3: CASSASLAGGGSDTQYF
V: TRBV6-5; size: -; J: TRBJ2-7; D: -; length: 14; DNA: TGTGCCAGCAGCCCCACCCTCCAGGGTTACGAGCAGTACTTC; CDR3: CASSPTLQGYEQYF
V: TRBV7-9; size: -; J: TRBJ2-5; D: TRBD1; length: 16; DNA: TGTGCCAGCAGCTCCTGGACAGGTTACCTCCAAGAGACCCAGTACTTC; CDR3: CASSSWTGYLQETQYF
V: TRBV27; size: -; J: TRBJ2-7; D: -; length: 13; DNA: TGTGCCAGCAGCCGCGTAGGGGTAGACGAGCAGTACTTC; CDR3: CASSRVGVDEQYF
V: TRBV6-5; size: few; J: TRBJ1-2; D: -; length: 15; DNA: TGTGCCAGCAGCCGACCCGACAGTTATAACTATGGCTACACCTTC; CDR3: CASSRPDSYNYGYTF
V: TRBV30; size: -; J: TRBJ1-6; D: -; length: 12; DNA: TGTGCCTGGAGCTCGTCAGGTTCACCCCTCCACTTT; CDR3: CAWSSSGSPLHF
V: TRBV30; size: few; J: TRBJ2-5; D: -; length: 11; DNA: TGTGCCTGGAGTTCCTCCCGGACCCAGTACTTC; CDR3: CAWSSSRTQYF
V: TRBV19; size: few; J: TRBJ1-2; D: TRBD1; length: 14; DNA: TGTGCCAGTACCCCGGACAGGGGGCTGTATGGCTACACCTTC; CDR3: CASTPDRGLYGYTF
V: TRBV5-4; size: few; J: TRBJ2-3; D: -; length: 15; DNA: TGTGCCAGCAGCCCTCCGGGGGGCGAAACAGATACGCAGTATTTT; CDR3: CASSPPGGETDTQYF
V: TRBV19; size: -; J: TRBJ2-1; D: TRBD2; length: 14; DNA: TGTGCCAGTAGTAGTCTAGCGGGGGGTGGTGAGCAGTTCTTC; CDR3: CASSSLAGGGEQFF
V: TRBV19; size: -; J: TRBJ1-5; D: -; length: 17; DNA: TGTGCCAGTAGTGCGATCCGTAGAATGGGGGGTGGACAGCCCCAGCATTTT; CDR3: CASSAIRRMGGGQPQHF
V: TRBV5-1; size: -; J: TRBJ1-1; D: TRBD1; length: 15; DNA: TGCGCCAGCACCCGGACAGGGGGCTCGAACACTGAAGCTTTCTTT; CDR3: CASTRTGGSNTEAFF
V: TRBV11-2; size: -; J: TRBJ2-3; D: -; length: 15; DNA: TGTGCCAGCAGCCCGGACCGCTGGGGAGCAGATACGCAGTATTTT; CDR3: CASSPDRWGADTQYF
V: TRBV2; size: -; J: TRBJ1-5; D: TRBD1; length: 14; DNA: TGTGCCAGCAGGAGACAGGGGGACGGTCAGCCCCAGCATTTT; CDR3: CASRRQGDGQPQHF
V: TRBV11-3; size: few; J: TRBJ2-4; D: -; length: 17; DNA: TGTGCCAGCAGCTCTCAAAGACAGGGACTAGCCAAAAACATTCAGTACTTC; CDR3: CASSSQRQGLAKNIQYF
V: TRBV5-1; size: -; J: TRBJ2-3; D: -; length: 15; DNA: TGCGCCAGCAGCTTCCCAGGTGGAGGGACAGATACGCAGTATTTT; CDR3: CASSFPGGGTDTQYF
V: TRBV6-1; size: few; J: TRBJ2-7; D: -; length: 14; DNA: TGTGCCAGCAGTCTAAGAGGAGATTCCTACGAGCAGTACTTC; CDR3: CASSLRGDSYEQYF
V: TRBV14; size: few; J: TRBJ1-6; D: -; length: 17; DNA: TGTGCCAGCAGCCAAGAAGAACAAAATCCCTATAATTCACCCCTCCACTTT; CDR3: CASSQEEQNPYNSPLHF
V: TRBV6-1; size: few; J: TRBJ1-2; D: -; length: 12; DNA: TGTGCCACCTTACAAGTCCCCTATGGCTACACCTTC; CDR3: CATLQVPYGYTF